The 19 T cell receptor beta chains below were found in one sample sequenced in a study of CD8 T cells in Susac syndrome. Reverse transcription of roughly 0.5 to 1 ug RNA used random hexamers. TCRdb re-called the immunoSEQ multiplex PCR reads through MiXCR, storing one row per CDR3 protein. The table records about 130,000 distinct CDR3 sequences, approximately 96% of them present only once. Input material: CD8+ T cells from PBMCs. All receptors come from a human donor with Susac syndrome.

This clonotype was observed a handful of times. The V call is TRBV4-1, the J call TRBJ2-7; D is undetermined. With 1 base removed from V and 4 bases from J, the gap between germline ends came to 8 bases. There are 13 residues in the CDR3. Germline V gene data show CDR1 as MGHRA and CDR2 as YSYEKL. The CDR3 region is CASSQVQAYEQYF. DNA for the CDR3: TGCGCCAGCAGCCAAGTTCAGGCTTACGAGCAGTACTTC.

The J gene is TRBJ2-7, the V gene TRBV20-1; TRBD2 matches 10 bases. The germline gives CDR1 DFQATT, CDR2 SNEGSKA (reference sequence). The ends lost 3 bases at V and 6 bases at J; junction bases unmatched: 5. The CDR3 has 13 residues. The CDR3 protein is CSARGTSEGEQYF. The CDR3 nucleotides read TGCAGTGCTAGGGGGACTAGCGAAGGCGAGCAGTACTTC.

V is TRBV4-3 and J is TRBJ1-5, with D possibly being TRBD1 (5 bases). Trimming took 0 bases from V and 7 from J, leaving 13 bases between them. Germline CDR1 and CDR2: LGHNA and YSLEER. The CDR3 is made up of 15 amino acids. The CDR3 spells CASSQDRGFLQPQHF. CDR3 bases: TGCGCCAGCAGCCAAGATCGGGGGTTTTTGCAGCCCCAGCATTTT.

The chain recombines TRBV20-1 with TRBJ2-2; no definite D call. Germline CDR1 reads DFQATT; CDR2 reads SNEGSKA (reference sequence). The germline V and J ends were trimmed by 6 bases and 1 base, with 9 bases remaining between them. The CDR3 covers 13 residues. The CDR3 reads CSASDLNTGELFF. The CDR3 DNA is TGCAGTGCCTCGGATTTGAACACCGGGGAGCTGTTTTTT.

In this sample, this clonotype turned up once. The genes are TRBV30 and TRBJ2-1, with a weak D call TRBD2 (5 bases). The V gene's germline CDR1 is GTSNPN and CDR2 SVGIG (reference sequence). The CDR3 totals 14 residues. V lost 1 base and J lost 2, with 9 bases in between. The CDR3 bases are TGTGCCTGGAGTGGCCAGCGGCCCTACAATGAGCAGTTCTTC. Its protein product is CAWSGQRPYNEQFF. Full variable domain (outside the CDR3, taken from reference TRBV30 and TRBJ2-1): SQTIHQWPATLVQPVGSPLSLECTVEGTSNPNLYWYRQAAGRGLQLLFYSVGIGQISSEVPQNLSASRPQDRQFILSSKKLLLSDSGFYLCAWSGQRPYNEQFFGPGTRLTVL.

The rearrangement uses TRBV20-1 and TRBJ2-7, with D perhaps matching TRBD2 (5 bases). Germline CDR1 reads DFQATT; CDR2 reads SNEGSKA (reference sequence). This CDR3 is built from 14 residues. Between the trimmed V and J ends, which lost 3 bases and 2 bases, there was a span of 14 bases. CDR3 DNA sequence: TGCAGTGCTAGTTTAGGGAGCGGAACCTACGAGCAGTACTTC. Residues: CSASLGSGTYEQYF.

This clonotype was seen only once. In DNA form, the CDR3 reads TGTGCCTGGACTAGGACCGGGGAGCTGTTTTTT. It encodes CAWTRTGELFF. V gene TRBV30 combines with J gene TRBJ2-2; the D is unclear. CDR3 size: 11 residues. With 4 bases removed from V and 5 bases from J, the gap between germline ends came to 5 bases. Germline CDR1 GTSNPN, CDR2 SVGIG (reference sequence).

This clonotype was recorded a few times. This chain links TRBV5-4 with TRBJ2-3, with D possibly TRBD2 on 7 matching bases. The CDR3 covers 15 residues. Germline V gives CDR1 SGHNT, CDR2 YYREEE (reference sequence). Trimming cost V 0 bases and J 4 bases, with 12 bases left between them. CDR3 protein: CASSLVGGAADTQYF. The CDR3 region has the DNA TGTGCCAGCAGCTTGGTGGGGGGGGCCGCAGATACGCAGTATTTT.

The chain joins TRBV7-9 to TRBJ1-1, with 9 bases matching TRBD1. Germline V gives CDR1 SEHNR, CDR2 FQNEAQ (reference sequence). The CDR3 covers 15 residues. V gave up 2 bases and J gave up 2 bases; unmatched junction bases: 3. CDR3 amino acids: CASSLRTGDNTEAFF. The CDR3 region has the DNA TGTGCCAGCAGCTTAAGGACAGGGGATAACACTGAAGCTTTCTTT.

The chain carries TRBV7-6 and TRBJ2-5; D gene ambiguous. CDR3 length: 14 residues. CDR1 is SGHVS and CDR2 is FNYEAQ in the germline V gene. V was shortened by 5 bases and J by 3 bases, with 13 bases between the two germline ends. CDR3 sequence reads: CASSPFGPKETQYF. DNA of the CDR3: TGTGCCAGCAGCCCATTCGGGCCAAAAGAGACCCAGTACTTC.

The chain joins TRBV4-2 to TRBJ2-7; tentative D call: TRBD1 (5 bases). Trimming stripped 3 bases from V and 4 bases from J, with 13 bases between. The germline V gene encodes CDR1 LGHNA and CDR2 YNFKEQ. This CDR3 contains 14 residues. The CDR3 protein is CASSQVDSVYEQYF. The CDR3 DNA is TGTGCCAGCAGCCAGGTTGACAGCGTTTACGAGCAGTACTTC.

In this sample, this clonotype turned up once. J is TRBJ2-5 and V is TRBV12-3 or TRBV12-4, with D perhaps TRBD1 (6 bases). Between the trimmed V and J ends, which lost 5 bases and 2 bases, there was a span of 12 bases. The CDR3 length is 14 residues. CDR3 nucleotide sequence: TGTGCCAGCAGTCCATCTGACAGGCAAGAGACCCAGTACTTC. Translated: CASSPSDRQETQYF.

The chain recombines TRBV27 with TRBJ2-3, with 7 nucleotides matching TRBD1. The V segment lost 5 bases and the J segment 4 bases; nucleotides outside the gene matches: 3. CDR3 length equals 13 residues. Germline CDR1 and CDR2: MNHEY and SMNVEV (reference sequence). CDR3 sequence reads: CASSPTGADTQYF. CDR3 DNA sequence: TGTGCCAGCAGTCCCACAGGGGCAGATACGCAGTATTTT.

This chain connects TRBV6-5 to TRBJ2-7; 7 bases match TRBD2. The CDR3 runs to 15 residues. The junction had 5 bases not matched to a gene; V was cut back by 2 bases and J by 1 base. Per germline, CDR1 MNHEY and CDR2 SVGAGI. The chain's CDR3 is CASSYGASGSYEQYF. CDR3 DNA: TGTGCCAGCAGTTACGGCGCTAGCGGTTCCTACGAGCAGTACTTC.

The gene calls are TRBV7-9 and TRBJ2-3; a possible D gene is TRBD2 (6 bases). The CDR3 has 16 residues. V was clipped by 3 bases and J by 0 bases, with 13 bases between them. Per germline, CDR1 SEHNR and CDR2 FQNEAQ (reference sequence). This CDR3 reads CASSFGGTESTDTQYF. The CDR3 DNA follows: TGTGCCAGCAGCTTCGGCGGGACGGAGAGCACAGATACGCAGTATTTT.

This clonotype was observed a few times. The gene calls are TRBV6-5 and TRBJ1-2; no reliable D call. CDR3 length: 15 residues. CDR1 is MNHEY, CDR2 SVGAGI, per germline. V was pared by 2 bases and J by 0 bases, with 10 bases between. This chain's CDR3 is CASSYGRDSNYGYTF. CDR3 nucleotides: TGTGCCAGCAGTTACGGGAGAGATTCTAACTATGGCTACACCTTC.

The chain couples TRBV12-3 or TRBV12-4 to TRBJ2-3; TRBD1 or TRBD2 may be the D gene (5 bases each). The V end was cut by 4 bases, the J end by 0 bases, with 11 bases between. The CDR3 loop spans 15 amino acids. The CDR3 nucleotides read TGTGCCAGCAGTTCTCCGGGACGAAGCACAGATACGCAGTATTTT. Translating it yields CASSSPGRSTDTQYF.

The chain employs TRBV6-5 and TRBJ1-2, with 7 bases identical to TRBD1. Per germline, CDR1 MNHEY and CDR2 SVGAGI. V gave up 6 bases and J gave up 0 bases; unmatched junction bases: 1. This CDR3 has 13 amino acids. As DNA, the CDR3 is TGTGCCAGCAGGACAGGGACTAACTATGGCTACACCTTC. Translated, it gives CASRTGTNYGYTF.

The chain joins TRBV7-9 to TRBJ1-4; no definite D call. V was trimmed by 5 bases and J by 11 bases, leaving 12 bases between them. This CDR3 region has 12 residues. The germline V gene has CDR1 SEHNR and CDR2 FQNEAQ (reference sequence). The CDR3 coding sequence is TGTGCCAGCAGCCCCGGGTCAGCTAAACTGTTTTTT. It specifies CASSPGSAKLFF.